The 4 T cell receptor beta chains below were found in one sample sequenced in a study of OX40 agonist ivuxolimab in advanced cancers. Profiled with immunoSEQ multiplex PCR; TCRdb holds only in-frame clones, not every one. Of about 46,000 clones in the sample, 75% to 90% were seen once. Sequencing was performed on CD4+ or CD8+ T cells sorted from blood, taken in a trial of the OX40 agonist ivuxolimab. All receptors come from an adult with an advanced solid tumor such as melanoma, head and neck, liver or kidney cancer.

This chain joins TRBV5-4 and TRBJ1-2; 7 positions agree with TRBD1. Germline assignment: CDR1 SGHNT and CDR2 YYREEE (reference sequence). The CDR3 runs to 16 residues. V trimming: 5 bases; J trimming: 0 bases; junction bases outside the gene matches: 10. CDR3 coding DNA: TGTGCCAGCAGGCCCGGACAGGAAAACACTAACTATGGCTACACCTTC. Translation: CASRPGQENTNYGYTF.

The chain couples TRBV6-5 to TRBJ2-6; D gene uncertain. The V end was cut by 4 bases, the J end by 4 bases, with 5 bases between. The V gene's germline CDR1 is MNHEY and CDR2 SVGAGI. The CDR3 is made up of 13 amino acids. The chain's CDR3 is CASSFPGANVLTF. In nucleotides, the CDR3 is TGTGCCAGCAGTTTTCCCGGGGCCAACGTCCTGACTTTC.

The rearrangement uses TRBV11-3 and TRBJ2-1; 8 positions agree with TRBD2. The CDR3 loop spans 15 amino acids. Germline-derived CDR1 and CDR2 are SGHNT and YENEEA. V lost 4 bases, J lost 4 bases, and 6 bases stayed unmatched. The DNA for the CDR3 is TGTGCCAGCAGCTCCCGACTAGCGCCGTACAATGAGCAGTTCTTC. It encodes CASSSRLAPYNEQFF.

V is TRBV4-3 and J is TRBJ1-4; 7 bases match TRBD1. Germline V gene lookup returns CDR1 LGHNA and CDR2 YSLEER. This CDR3 is built from 15 residues. V lost 4 bases to trimming and J lost 3 bases; unmatched junction nucleotides: 5. The CDR3 nucleotides are TGCGCCAGCAGCCCGGGGACAGTAGCTAATGAAAAACTGTTTTTT. Its translation is CASSPGTVANEKLFF.